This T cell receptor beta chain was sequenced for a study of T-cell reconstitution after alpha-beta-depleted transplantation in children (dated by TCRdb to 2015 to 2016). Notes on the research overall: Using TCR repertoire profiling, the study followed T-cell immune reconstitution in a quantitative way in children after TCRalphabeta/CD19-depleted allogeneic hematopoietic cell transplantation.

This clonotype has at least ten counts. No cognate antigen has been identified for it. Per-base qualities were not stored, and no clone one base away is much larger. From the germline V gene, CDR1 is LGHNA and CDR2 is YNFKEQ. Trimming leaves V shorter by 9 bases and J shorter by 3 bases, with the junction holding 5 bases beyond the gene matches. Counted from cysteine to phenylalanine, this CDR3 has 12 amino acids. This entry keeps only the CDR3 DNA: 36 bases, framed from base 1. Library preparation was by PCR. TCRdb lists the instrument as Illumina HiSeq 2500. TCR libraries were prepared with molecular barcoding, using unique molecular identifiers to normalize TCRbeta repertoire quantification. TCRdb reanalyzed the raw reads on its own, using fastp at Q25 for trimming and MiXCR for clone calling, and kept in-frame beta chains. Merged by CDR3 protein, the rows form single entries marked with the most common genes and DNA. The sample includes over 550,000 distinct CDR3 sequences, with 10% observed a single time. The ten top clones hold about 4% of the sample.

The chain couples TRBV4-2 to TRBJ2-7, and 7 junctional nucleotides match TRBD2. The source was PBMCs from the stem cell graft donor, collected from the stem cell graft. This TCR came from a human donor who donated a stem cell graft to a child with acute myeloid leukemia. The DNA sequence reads TGTGCCAGAGAGGTAGCGGGCTACGAGCAGTACTTC. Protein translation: CAREVAGYEQYF.